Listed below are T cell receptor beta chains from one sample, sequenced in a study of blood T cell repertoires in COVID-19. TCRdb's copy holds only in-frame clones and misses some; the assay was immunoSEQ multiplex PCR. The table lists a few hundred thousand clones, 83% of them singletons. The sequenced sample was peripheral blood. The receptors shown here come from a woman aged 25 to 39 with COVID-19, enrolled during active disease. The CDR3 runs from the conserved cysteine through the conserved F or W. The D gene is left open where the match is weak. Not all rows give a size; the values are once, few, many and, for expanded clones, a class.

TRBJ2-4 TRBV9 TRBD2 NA CASSVSGSGSVKNIQYF TGTGCCAGCAGCGTCAGCGGGAGCGGTTCAGTCAAAAACATTCAGTACTTC
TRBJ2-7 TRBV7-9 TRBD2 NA CASSLLAGSTYEQYF TGTGCCAGCAGCCTACTAGCGGGATCGACCTACGAGCAGTACTTC
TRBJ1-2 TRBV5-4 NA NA CASSRAGIWGYTF TGTGCCAGCAGCCGGGCAGGGATCTGGGGCTACACCTTC
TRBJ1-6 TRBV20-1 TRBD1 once CSASGTGFHNSPLHF TGCAGTGCTAGTGGGACAGGGTTCCATAATTCACCCCTCCACTTT
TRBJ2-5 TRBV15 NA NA CATSRIGTLQETQYF TGTGCCACCAGCAGAATCGGGACACTTCAAGAGACCCAGTACTTC
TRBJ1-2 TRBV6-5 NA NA CASSYSGLAQNYGYTF TGTGCCAGCAGTTACTCGGGACTCGCTCAGAACTATGGCTACACCTTC
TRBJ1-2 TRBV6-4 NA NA CASSDSAGGYGYTF TGTGCCAGCAGTGACTCGGCGGGGGGCTATGGCTACACCTTC
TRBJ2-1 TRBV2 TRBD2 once CASTAGTIYEQFF TGTGCCAGCACTGCGGGGACTATCTATGAGCAGTTCTTC
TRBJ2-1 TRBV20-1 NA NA CSASDGFSYNEQFF TGCAGTGCTAGTGACGGGTTCTCCTACAATGAGCAGTTCTTC
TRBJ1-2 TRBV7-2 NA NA CASRLLDTGLYGYTF TGTGCCAGCAGACTGTTAGACACAGGGCTCTATGGCTACACCTTC
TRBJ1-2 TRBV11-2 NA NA CASSFAGPNYGYTF TGTGCCAGCAGCTTCGCGGGACCGAACTATGGCTACACCTTC
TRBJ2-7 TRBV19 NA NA CASSIPGVYEQYF TGTGCCAGTAGTATACCGGGAGTCTACGAGCAGTACTTC
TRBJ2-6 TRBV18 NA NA CASYRDGANVLTF TGTGCCAGCTACAGGGATGGGGCCAACGTCCTGACTTTC
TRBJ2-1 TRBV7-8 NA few CASSDRGFYNEQFF TGTGCCAGCAGCGACCGCGGATTCTACAATGAGCAGTTCTTC
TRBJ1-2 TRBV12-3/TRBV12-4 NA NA CASSEGYGYTF TGTGCCAGCAGTGAGGGCTATGGCTACACCTTC
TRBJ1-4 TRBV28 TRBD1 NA CASKTGGFEKLFF TGTGCTAGCAAGACAGGGGGGTTTGAAAAACTGTTTTTT
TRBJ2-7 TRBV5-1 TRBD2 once CASSLAPSGDPSYEQYF TGCGCCAGCAGCTTGGCCCCTAGCGGGGACCCCTCCTACGAGCAGTACTTC
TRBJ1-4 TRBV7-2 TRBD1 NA CASSQSGQEKLFF TGTGCCAGCAGCCAATCGGGACAGGAAAAACTGTTTTTT
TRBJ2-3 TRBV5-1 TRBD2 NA CASSSGLAGGHPSTDTQYF TGCGCCAGCAGCTCGGGACTAGCGGGAGGCCATCCTAGCACAGATACGCAGTATTTT
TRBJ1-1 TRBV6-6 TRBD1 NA CASSYAAGGSEAFF TGTGCCAGCAGTTACGCAGCAGGGGGCTCTGAAGCTTTCTTT
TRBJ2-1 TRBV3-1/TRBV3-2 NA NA CASSQDRTYNEQFF TGTGCCAGCAGCCAAGATCGGACTTACAATGAGCAGTTCTTC
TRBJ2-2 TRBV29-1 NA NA CSVEQGANTGELFF TGCAGCGTTGAGCAGGGTGCGAACACCGGGGAGCTGTTTTTT
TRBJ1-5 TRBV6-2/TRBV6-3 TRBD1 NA CASSNRGRGDGNQPQHF TGTGCCAGCAGCAACAGGGGGAGGGGGGACGGCAATCAGCCCCAGCATTTT
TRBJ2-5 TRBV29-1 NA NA CSVEGVQGGRETQYF TGCAGCGTTGAAGGTGTACAGGGAGGGAGGGAGACCCAGTACTTC
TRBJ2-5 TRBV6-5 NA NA CASISRRGETQYF TGTGCCAGCATTAGTAGGAGGGGAGAGACCCAGTACTTC
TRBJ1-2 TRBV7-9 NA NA CASSLNTLHHGYTF TGTGCCAGCAGCTTGAATACTCTCCATCATGGCTACACCTTC
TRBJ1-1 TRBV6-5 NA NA CASQHGGQINTEAFF TGTGCCAGCCAACACGGGGGGCAGATTAACACTGAAGCTTTCTTT
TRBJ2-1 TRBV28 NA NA CASSSKLSTGYNEQFF TGTGCCAGCAGTTCCAAGCTCTCGACAGGTTACAATGAGCAGTTCTTC
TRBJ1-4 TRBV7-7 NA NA CASSLAHIPGETANEKLFF TGTGCCAGCAGCTTAGCGCACATCCCAGGGGAGACGGCTAATGAAAAACTGTTTTTT
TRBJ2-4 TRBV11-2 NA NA CASSLDRNRALAKNIQYF TGTGCCAGCAGCTTAGATAGGAACAGGGCACTAGCCAAAAACATTCAGTACTTC
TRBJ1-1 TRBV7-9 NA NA CASSPWTGLHTEAFF TGTGCCAGCAGCCCCTGGACTGGTTTGCACACTGAAGCTTTCTTT
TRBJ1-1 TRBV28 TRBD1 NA CASSSHRDRSFF TGTGCCAGCAGTAGTCACCGGGACAGAAGCTTCTTT
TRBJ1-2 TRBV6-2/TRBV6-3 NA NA CASSYGASNYGYTF TGTGCCAGCAGTTACGGGGCCTCTAACTATGGCTACACCTTC
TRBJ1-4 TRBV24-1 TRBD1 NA CATGDSAGEKLFF TGTGCCACCGGGGACAGTGCGGGTGAAAAACTGTTTTTT
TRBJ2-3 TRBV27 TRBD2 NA CASSLGRAGADTQYF TGTGCCAGCAGTTTAGGACGGGCGGGGGCAGATACGCAGTATTTT
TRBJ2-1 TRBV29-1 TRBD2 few CSVSSGEDDEQFF TGCAGCGTCTCTAGCGGCGAGGACGATGAGCAGTTCTTC
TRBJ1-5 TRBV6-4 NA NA CASSEQGGVNQPQHF TGTGCCAGCAGTGAGCAGGGAGGGGTCAATCAGCCCCAGCATTTT